This TCR beta chain derives from a study of blood T cell repertoires in COVID-19. At the level of the study: The analysed material was cDNA or gDNA that came from T cells, B-cell-depleted T cells, or PBMCs.

Germline CDR1 is SGHAT and CDR2 is FQDESV (reference sequence). V lost 2 bases, J lost 1 base, and 8 bases lay in between. The CDR3 extends over 14 amino acids. Data came from immunoSEQ multiplex PCR; TCRdb stores just in-frame clones and leaves some out. The sample holds some 96,000 clones, 90% seen once. This TCR derives from a man aged 60 to 75 with acute or convalescent COVID-19. The sequenced sample was peripheral blood. This chain joins TRBV11-1 and TRBJ1-1; TRBD1 might be the D (6 bases). CDR3 nucleotide sequence: TGTGCCAGCAGCTTAAGACAGGCGAACACTGAAGCTTTCTTT. It encodes CASSLRQANTEAFF.